This TCR beta chain originates from a study of memory CD4+ T cells and cytomegalovirus serostatus. Whole-study context: This sample comes from healthy Belgian adults, under 10 CMV seropositive, under 25 seronegative. Overall study results and limits: CMV serostatus prediction reached median AUC about 0.95, or 0.9 with US-trained model.

CDR1 and CDR2 (germline): SGHNT, YYREEE (reference sequence). CDR3 length: 14 residues. Trimming cost V 1 base and J 2 bases; bases outside gene matches: 3. Single viable CD3+CD4+CD8-CD45RO+ cells were sorted as the memory CD4+ T cells. CD4+ T cells were isolated by positive magnetic selection. Repertoires were generated with immunoSEQ multiplex PCR, while TCRdb's copy carries only in-frame clones and drops some. The data hold around 40,000 clones, with about 73% observed a single time. With respect to this clone: Its antigen is unknown.

V is TRBV5-4 and J is TRBJ2-7; 7 bases fit TRBD2. The specimen was memory CD4+ T cells from blood. This TCR was sampled from an adult in good health and CMV-seronegative. The CDR3 loop reads CASSLWGGAYEQYF. The CDR3 nucleotides are TGTGCCAGCAGCTTGTGGGGGGGGGCCTACGAGCAGTACTTC.